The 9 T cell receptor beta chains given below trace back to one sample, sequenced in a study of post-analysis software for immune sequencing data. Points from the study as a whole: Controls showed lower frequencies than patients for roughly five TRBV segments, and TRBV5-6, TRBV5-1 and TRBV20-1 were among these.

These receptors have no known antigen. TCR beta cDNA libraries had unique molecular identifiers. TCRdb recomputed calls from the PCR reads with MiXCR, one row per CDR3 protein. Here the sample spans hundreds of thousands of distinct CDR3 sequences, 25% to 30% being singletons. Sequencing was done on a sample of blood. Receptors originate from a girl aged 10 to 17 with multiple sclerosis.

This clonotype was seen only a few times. The CDR3 is CASSLGGAGTGAYEQYF. CDR3 coding DNA: TGTGCCAGCAGTTTAGGGGGCGCAGGGACAGGGGCTTATGAGCAGTACTTC. The V call is TRBV28, the J call TRBJ2-7; 10 positions match TRBD1. Germline values: CDR1 MDHEN, CDR2 SYDVKM. The CDR3 has 17 residues. V was clipped by 2 bases and J by 7 bases; unmatched bases: 14.

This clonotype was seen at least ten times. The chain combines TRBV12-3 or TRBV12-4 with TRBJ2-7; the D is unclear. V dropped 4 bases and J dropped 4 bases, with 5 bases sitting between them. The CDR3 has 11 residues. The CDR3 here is CASSYLYEQYF. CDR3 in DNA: TGTGCCAGCAGTTACTTGTACGAGCAGTACTTC.

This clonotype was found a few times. The CDR3 loop reads CSGSTGNTEAFF. Written as DNA, the CDR3 is TGCAGCGGCTCAACAGGGAACACTGAAGCTTTCTTT. This chain connects TRBV29-1 to TRBJ1-1; the D gene is possibly TRBD1 (5 bases). This CDR3 spans 12 amino acids. With 7 bases removed from V and 1 base from J, the gap between germline ends came to 10 bases. The V gene's germline CDR1 is SQVTM and CDR2 ANQGSEA.

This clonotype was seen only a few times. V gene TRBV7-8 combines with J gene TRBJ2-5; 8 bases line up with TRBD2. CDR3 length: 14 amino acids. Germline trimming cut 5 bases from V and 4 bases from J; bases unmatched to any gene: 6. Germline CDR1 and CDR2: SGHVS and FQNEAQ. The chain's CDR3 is CASSVPGGRETQYF. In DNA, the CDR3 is TGTGCCAGCAGCGTTCCGGGGGGGCGAGAGACCCAGTACTTC. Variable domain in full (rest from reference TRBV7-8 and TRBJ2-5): GAGVSQSPRYKVAKRGQDVALRCDPISGHVSLFWYQQALGQGPEFLTYFQNEAQLDKSGLPSDRFFAERPEGSVSTLKIQRTQQEDSAVYLCASSVPGGRETQYFGPGTRLLVL.

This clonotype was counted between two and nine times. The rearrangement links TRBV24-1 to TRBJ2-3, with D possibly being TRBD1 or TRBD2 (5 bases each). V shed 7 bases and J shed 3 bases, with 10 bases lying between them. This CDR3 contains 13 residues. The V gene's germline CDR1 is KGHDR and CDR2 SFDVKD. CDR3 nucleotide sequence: TGTGCCACCAGGGAGAGGGGTACAGATACGCAGTATTTT. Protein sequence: CATRERGTDTQYF.

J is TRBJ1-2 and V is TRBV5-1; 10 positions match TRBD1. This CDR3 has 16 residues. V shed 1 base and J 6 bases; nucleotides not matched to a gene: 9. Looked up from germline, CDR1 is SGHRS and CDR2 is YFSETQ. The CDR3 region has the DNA TGCGCCAGCAGCTTGAGCCGGGACAGGGGACCACATGGCTACACCTTC. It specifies CASSLSRDRGPHGYTF.

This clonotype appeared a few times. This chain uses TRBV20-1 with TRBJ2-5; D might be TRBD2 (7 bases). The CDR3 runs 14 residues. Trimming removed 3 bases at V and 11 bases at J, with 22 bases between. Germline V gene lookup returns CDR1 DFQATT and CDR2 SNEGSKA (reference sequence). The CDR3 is CSARNARGALEQYF. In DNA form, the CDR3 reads TGCAGTGCTAGGAATGCACGGGGGGCGCTTGAGCAGTACTTC.

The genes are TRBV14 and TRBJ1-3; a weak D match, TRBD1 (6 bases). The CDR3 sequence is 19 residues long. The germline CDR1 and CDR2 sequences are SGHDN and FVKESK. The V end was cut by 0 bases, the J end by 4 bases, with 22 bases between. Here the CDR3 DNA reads TGTGCCAGCAGCCAAGATGCCCATCATCCTCAGGGGAGAGGAAACACCATATATTTT. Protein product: CASSQDAHHPQGRGNTIYF.

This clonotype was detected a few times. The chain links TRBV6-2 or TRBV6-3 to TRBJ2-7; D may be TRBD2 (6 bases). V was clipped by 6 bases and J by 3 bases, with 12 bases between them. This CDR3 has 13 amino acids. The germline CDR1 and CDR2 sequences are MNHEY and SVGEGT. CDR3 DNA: TGTGCCAGCAGGACTACCGGGAGCTACGAGCAGTACTTC. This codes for CASRTTGSYEQYF.